This T cell receptor beta chain comes out of a study of CD8+ T cells in alopecia areata. Overall study: Treated patients were dosed with oral tofacitinib, taking 5 to 10 mg twice daily. Scalp area affected, as a percentage, set the severity score of treated patients.

Investigators isolated RNA and reverse transcribed it into cDNA to act as the sequencing template. Sequencing used immunoSEQ multiplex PCR; TCRdb keeps in-frame clones, though not all of them. This table has about 100,000 clones, 44% appearing once. CDR1 is SGHAT, CDR2 FQNNGV, per germline. V was pared by 1 base and J by 2 bases, with 12 bases between. The CDR3 is made up of 15 amino acids. General study points: Possibly as an HLA-related effect, TCR sharing across patients appeared less clear than in mice.

Stated treatment: oral pan-JAK inhibitor, 5-10 mg twice daily. Points on this clone: Its antigen is as yet unknown.

The sequence came from a human donor with alopecia areata. The starting material was CD8+ T cells sorted from blood, obtained at week 24, from a patient treated with tofacitinib. J is TRBJ2-7 and V is TRBV11-2; D may be TRBD2 (5 bases). The CDR3 region is CASSLGLAGAYEQYF. In DNA, the CDR3 is TGTGCCAGCAGCTTAGGTCTAGCAGGCGCCTACGAGCAGTACTTC.